One and the same sample provided the 18 T cell receptor beta chains below, sequenced in a study of T cell responses to AZD1222 COVID-19 vaccine. Clones were sequenced by immunoSEQ multiplex PCR, and TCRdb holds only the in-frame ones, with some missing. The sample has 90,000 to 140,000 clones; approximately 90% are singletons. Sequenced here: peripheral blood, sampled on day 0 of AZD1222 vaccination. These receptors originate from an adult in good health.

The V and J genes are TRBV5-5 and TRBJ2-3, with D possibly matching TRBD2 (5 bases). Trimming took off 4 bases at V and 4 bases at J, with 16 bases between the two ends. This CDR3 is built from 15 residues. In germline, CDR1 is SGHKS, CDR2 YYEKEE (reference sequence). CDR3 nucleotide sequence: TGTGCCAGCAGCCTAGAGGGTCCTGGGGCAGATACGCAGTATTTT. Translation gives CASSLEGPGADTQYF.

This clone appeared a few times. The chain links TRBV5-5 to TRBJ2-7; D is unclear. This CDR3 spans 12 amino acids. Germline V gene data show CDR1 as SGHKS and CDR2 as YYEKEE (reference sequence). V was trimmed by 7 bases and J by 7 bases, leaving 15 bases between them. CDR3: CASGLDPREQYF. The CDR3 DNA is TGTGCCAGCGGGCTCGACCCTAGAGAGCAGTACTTC.

This chain joins TRBV2 and TRBJ2-7; D call uncertain. The length of the CDR3 is 12 residues. Germline V gene lookup returns CDR1 SNHLY and CDR2 FYNNEI. Trimming cost V 3 bases and J 3 bases, with 6 bases left between them. The chain's CDR3 is CASSDEYYEQYF. In DNA, the CDR3 is TGTGCCAGCAGTGACGAGTACTACGAGCAGTACTTC.

The V call is TRBV18, the J call TRBJ2-1, with a tentative D call TRBD1 (5 bases). The V end was cut by 6 bases, the J end by 5 bases, with 17 bases between. This CDR3 is 15 amino acids long. The germline gives CDR1 KGHSH, CDR2 LQKENI. CDR3 DNA sequence: TGTGCCAGCTCTCCAGACCAGGGTTGGCACAATGAGCAGTTCTTC. Its translation: CASSPDQGWHNEQFF.

This chain links TRBV9 with TRBJ2-1; D is undetermined. CDR1 is SGDLS and CDR2 is YYNGEE in the germline V gene. The V end lost 2 bases, the J end lost 8 bases, and 11 bases lay between the germline ends. The CDR3 length is 13 residues. This CDR3 reads CASSVDRAHEQFF. Written as DNA, the CDR3 is TGTGCCAGCAGCGTGGACCGGGCCCATGAGCAGTTCTTC. The full variable domain, completed using reference TRBV9 and TRBJ2-1, is DSGVTQTPKHLITATGQRVTLRCSPRSGDLSVYWYQQSLDQGLQFLIQYYNGEERAKGNILERFSAQQFPDLHSELNLSSLELGDSALYFCASSVDRAHEQFFGPGTRLTVL.

The V gene is TRBV18, the J gene TRBJ2-7, with TRBD1 matching 9 bases. In germline, CDR1 is KGHSH, CDR2 LQKENI. The CDR3 consists of 14 residues. V lost 3 bases, J lost 2 bases, and 2 bases stayed unmatched. The CDR3 here is CASSPTGGAYEQYF. The CDR3 DNA reads as TGTGCCAGCTCACCGACAGGGGGAGCCTACGAGCAGTACTTC.

This chain connects TRBV19 to TRBJ2-4; D is possibly TRBD2 (7 bases). This CDR3 contains 18 residues. V was cut by 3 bases and J by 1 base, with 19 bases left in between. Germline V gene sequence: CDR1 LNHDA, CDR2 SQIVND (reference sequence). CDR3 residues: CASSIPTGAGSAKNIQYF. DNA of the CDR3: TGTGCCAGTAGTATTCCGACAGGAGCGGGATCGGCCAAAAACATTCAGTACTTC.

The chain couples TRBV7-2 to TRBJ2-7; D is unresolved. The CDR3 covers 13 residues. V lost 2 bases and J 5 bases, leaving 10 bases between the germline ends. Germline V gene data show CDR1 as SGHTA and CDR2 as FQGNSA. The CDR3 loop reads CASSLNGWDEQYF. The CDR3 nucleotides read TGTGCCAGCAGCTTAAATGGCTGGGACGAGCAGTACTTC.

The V gene is TRBV4-2, the J gene TRBJ2-5; D is perhaps TRBD1 or TRBD2 (5 bases each). CDR3 length: 14 amino acids. Germline CDR1 is LGHNA and CDR2 is YNFKEQ. V lost 0 bases and J lost 7, with 12 bases in between. As DNA, the CDR3 is TGTGCCAGCAGCCAAGATGAGGGGTTAGGGACCCAGTACTTC. This encodes CASSQDEGLGTQYF.

This chain uses TRBV10-1 with TRBJ2-2; no clear D gene. V lost 5 bases and J lost 0, with 4 bases in between. The CDR3 is 13 amino acids. Germline CDR1 is WNHNN and CDR2 is SYGVQD (reference sequence). The CDR3 DNA follows: TGCGCCAGCAGTTTTTCGAACACCGGGGAGCTGTTTTTT. It is translated as CASSFSNTGELFF.

The chain has TRBV19 and TRBJ2-7; D remains unclear. Germline V gene data show CDR1 as LNHDA and CDR2 as SQIVND (reference sequence). The V gene lost 5 bases and the J gene lost 4 bases, with 9 bases spanning the gap. This CDR3 region has 12 residues. The CDR3 sequence: CASSSAGYEQYF. The CDR3 nucleotides are TGTGCCAGTAGTTCGGCAGGATACGAGCAGTACTTC.

This sequence joins TRBV29-1 and TRBJ2-5; perhaps TRBD1 as D (5 bases). The CDR3 is 14 residues long. Germline CDR1 and CDR2: SQVTM and ANQGSEA. V was clipped by 5 bases and J by 4 bases, with 17 bases between them. The CDR3 DNA is TGCAGCGTTCCTCTTTGGCAGGGATCAGAGACCCAGTACTTC. Protein: CSVPLWQGSETQYF.

The gene calls are TRBV5-1 and TRBJ2-3; D is possibly TRBD2 (5 bases). Germline lookup yields CDR1 SGHRS and CDR2 YFSETQ. This CDR3 has 15 residues. V was cut by 0 bases and J by 1 base, with 9 bases left in between. The CDR3 nucleotides are TGCGCCAGCAGCTTGGGGTCCGGGGGCACAGATACGCAGTATTTT. It specifies CASSLGSGGTDTQYF.

The CDR3 protein is CASSRGTQDYEQYF. As DNA, the CDR3 is TGTGCCAGCAGCCGAGGGACGCAAGACTACGAGCAGTACTTC. The chain has TRBV9 and TRBJ2-7; D assignment may be TRBD1 or TRBD2 (5 bases each). The germline V gene encodes CDR1 SGDLS and CDR2 YYNGEE. CDR3 length equals 14 residues. Between the trimmed V and J ends, which lost 4 bases and 3 bases, there was a span of 14 bases.

The chain has TRBV29-1 and TRBJ2-7; 8 nucleotides line up with TRBD1. This CDR3 spans 13 amino acids. V shed 3 bases and J 4 bases; nucleotides not matched to a gene: 5. Germline V gives CDR1 SQVTM, CDR2 ANQGSEA. The CDR3 protein is CSVERQGRYEQYF. CDR3 in DNA: TGCAGCGTTGAGAGACAGGGGAGGTACGAGCAGTACTTC.

This chain joins TRBV28 and TRBJ1-6; 11 nucleotides match TRBD1. Losses at the gene ends were 5 bases for V and 9 bases for J; bases not matched to a gene: 3. The CDR3 is 14 residues long. CDR1 is MDHEN and CDR2 is SYDVKM in the germline V gene. The CDR3 is CASSPGTGGSPLHF. Here the CDR3 DNA reads TGTGCCAGCAGTCCAGGGACAGGGGGTTCACCCCTCCACTTT.

This clone was counted a single time. CDR3 loop: CASSLTGGGPQHF. Here the CDR3 DNA reads TGTGCCAGCAGCCTCACCGGGGGAGGGCCCCAGCATTTT. V is TRBV13 and J is TRBJ1-5; tentatively, D is TRBD1 (5 bases). Germline lookup yields CDR1 PRHDT and CDR2 FYEKMQ (reference sequence). The V gene lost 5 bases and the J gene lost 9 bases, with 14 bases spanning the gap. The CDR3 runs 13 residues.

V and J are TRBV5-1 and TRBJ2-7, with 12 bases identical to TRBD2. Trimming removed 0 bases from V and 7 bases from J; junction bases left unmatched: 8. CDR1 is SGHRS, CDR2 YFSETQ, per germline. This CDR3 contains 16 residues. CDR3 nucleotides: TGCGCCAGCAGCTTGGATCTAGCGGGAGGGCCGGGGGAGCAGTACTTC. Translated, it gives CASSLDLAGGPGEQYF.